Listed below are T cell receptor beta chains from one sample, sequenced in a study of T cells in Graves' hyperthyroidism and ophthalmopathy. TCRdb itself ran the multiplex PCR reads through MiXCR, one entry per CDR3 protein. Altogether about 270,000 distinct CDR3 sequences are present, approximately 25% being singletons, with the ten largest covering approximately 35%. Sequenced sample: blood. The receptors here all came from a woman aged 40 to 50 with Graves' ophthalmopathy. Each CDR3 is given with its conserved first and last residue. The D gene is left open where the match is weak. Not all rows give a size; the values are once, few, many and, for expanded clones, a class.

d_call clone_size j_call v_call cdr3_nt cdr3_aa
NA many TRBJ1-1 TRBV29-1 TGCAGCGTCGAGTGGACTGAAGCTTTCTTT CSVEWTEAFF
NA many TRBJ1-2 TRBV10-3 TGTGCCATCAGTGAATCCAGGGACTATGGCTACACCTTC CAISESRDYGYTF
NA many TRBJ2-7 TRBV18 TGTGCCAGCTCACCTGCTGGGAGGAACGAGCAGTACTTC CASSPAGRNEQYF
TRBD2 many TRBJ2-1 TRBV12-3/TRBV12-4 TGTGCCACCTCCCCCGCATTGGGACTAGCGGCCGACAATGAGCAGTTCTTC CATSPALGLAADNEQFF
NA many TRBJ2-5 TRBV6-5 TGTGCCAGCACCATAGGACAGTCCCAAGAGACCCAGTACTTC CASTIGQSQETQYF
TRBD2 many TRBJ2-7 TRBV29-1 TGCAGCGCCTTACTAGCGGGGGGACTCGAGCAGTACTTC CSALLAGGLEQYF
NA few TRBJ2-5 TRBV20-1 TGCAGTGCCACCACCCTCTGGGGACTCCCGCAAGGGGAGACCCAGTACTTC CSATTLWGLPQGETQYF
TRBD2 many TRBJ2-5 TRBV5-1 TGCGCCAGCAGCCCCAAGGGTAGCGGGAGGGCCCGTGGCCAAGAGACCCAGTACTTC CASSPKGSGRARGQETQYF
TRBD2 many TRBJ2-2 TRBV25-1 TGTGCCAGCAGTGAAGCTAGCGGGAGGATTTTCGGGGAGCTGTTTTTT CASSEASGRIFGELFF
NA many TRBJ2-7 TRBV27 TGTGCCAGCAGTTTATCGTGGACTAACGACTGGGTAGACGAGCAGTACTTC CASSLSWTNDWVDEQYF
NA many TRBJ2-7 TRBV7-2 TGTGCCAGCAGCCGCACGACTCCCCCGACCGAGCAGTACTTC CASSRTTPPTEQYF
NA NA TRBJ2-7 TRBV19 TGTGCCAGTAGTCCCCGGGCGTCTTTCGAGCAGTACTTC CASSPRASFEQYF
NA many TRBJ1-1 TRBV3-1 TGTGCCAGCAGCCACAGGGGCCTTGAAGCTTTCTTT CASSHRGLEAFF
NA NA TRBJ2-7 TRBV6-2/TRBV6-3 TGTGCCAGCAGTACGACGCGGGGCCACGAGCAGTACTTC CASSTTRGHEQYF
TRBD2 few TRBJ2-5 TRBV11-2 TGTGCCAGCAGCTCCGACGGGACTAGCGGGAGGCCGGAGACCCAGTACTTC CASSSDGTSGRPETQYF
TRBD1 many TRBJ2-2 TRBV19 TGTGCCAGTAGTATCATTGGGACAGGGAACACCGGGGAGCTGTTTTTT CASSIIGTGNTGELFF
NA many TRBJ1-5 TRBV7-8 TGTGCCAGCAGCTTCCGGGAGGATCAGCCCCAGCATTTT CASSFREDQPQHF
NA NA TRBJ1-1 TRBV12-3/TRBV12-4 TGTGCCAGCACGCGGAGGGACACTGAAGCTTTCTTT CASTRRDTEAFF
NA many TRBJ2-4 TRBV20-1 TGCAGTGCCCCCCTGGGGCAGATGATAGCCAAAAACATTCAGTACTTC CSAPLGQMIAKNIQYF
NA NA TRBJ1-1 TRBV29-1 TGCAGCGGGACACAGGGTGGGCCTGAAGCTTTCTTT CSGTQGGPEAFF
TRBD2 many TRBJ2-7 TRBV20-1 TGCAGTGCTCCTCTAGCGGGAGGTAAATACGAGCAGTACTTC CSAPLAGGKYEQYF
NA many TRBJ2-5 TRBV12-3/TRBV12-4 TGTGCCAGCAGTTTGGCGACAGCCCAAGAGACCCAGTACTTC CASSLATAQETQYF
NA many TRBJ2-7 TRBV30 TGTGCCTGGAGTGGGGCGGAGATGGCTTCCTACGAGCAGTACTTC CAWSGAEMASYEQYF